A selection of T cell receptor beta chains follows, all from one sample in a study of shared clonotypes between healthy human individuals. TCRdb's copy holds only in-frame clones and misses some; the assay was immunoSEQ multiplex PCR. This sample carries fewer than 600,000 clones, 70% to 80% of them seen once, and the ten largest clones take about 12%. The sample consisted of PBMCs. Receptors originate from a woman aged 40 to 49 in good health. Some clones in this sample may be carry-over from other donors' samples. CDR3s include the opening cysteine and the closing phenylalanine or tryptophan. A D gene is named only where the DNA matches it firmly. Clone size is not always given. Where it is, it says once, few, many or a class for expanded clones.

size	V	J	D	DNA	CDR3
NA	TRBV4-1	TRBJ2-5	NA	TGCGCCAGCAGCCAAGATCTAGGGATTGGGGAGACCCAGTACTTC	CASSQDLGIGETQYF
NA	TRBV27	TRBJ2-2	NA	TGTGCCAGCAGTTTATCTCGGAACACCGGGGAGCTGTTTTTT	CASSLSRNTGELFF
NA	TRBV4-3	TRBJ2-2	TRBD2	TGCGCCAGCAGCCAAGGGACTAGCGGGAGGAAGAACACCGGGGAGCTGTTTTTT	CASSQGTSGRKNTGELFF
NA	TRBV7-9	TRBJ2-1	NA	TGTGCCAGCAGCTTAGCAGGGTTTCACAATGAGCAGTTCTTC	CASSLAGFHNEQFF
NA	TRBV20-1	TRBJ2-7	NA	TGCAGTGCCGAGCCGCTCTACGAGCAGTACTTC	CSAEPLYEQYF
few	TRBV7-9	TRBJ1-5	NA	TGTGCCAGCAGCCAAGTGGGGACTAGCAATCAGCCCCAGCATTTT	CASSQVGTSNQPQHF
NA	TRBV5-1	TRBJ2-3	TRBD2	TGCGCCAGCAGCTTTGGGGCTAGCGGGAGACGGGGCACAGATACGCAGTATTTT	CASSFGASGRRGTDTQYF
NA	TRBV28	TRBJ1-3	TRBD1	TGTGCCAGCAGTCTCAGGGACAGGTATGCGTCTGGAAACACCATATATTTT	CASSLRDRYASGNTIYF
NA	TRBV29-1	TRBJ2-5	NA	TGCAGCGTTTGGGACAAACTCGAGACCCAGTACTTC	CSVWDKLETQYF
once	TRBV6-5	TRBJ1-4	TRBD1	TGTGCCAGCAGCCGGGACAGGGGTGAAAAACTGTTTTTT	CASSRDRGEKLFF
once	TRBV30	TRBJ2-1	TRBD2	TGTGCCTGGAGTGTACTGGGGTCGGGAGGTAACAATGAGCAGTTCTTC	CAWSVLGSGGNNEQFF
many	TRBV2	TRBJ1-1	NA	TGTGCCAGCAGATACAGGGACAACTTCGAAGCTTTCTTT	CASRYRDNFEAFF
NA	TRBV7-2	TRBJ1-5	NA	TGTGCCAGCAGCTTGGGAGGAGGTGGTCAGCCCCAGCATTTT	CASSLGGGGQPQHF
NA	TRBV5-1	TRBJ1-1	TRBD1	TGCGCCAGTTCATACGACAGGGGGCTCTACACTGAAGCTTTCTTT	CASSYDRGLYTEAFF
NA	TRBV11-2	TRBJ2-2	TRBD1	TGTGCCAGCAGCTTAAGGGGGCTTGGGACCGGGGAGCTGTTTTTT	CASSLRGLGTGELFF
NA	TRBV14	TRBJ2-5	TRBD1	TGTGCCAGCAGCCGGACAGGGTTGGCAGAGACCCAGTACTTC	CASSRTGLAETQYF
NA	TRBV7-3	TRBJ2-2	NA	TGTGCCAGCAGCCTTACTAGAGATCCCGGGGAGCTGTTTTTT	CASSLTRDPGELFF
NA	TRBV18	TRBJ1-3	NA	TGTGCCAGCTCACCAGACGGGGTTTATGGAAACACCATATATTTT	CASSPDGVYGNTIYF
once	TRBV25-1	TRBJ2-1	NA	TGTGCCAGCGCCGAGTTACTGGGCCATGAGCAGTTCTTC	CASAELLGHEQFF
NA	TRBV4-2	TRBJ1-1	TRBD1	TGTGCCAGCAGCCAAGACACAGGGGGACAGGGTAGAATAAACACGGTCACTGAAGCTTTCTTT	CASSQDTGGQGRINTVTEAFF
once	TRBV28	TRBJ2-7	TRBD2	TGTGCCAGCCGACTAGCGGGATCCTACGAGCAGTACTTC	CASRLAGSYEQYF
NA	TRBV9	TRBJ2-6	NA	TGTGCCAGCAGCCCAAGGGCAGGGGCCAACGTCCTGACTTTC	CASSPRAGANVLTF
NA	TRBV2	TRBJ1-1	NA	TGTGCCAGCAGTCGGACACAGAACACTGAAGCTTTCTTT	CASSRTQNTEAFF
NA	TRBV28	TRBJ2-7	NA	TGTGCCAGCAGGAGAGACAGCCGTTCCTACGAGCAGTACTTC	CASRRDSRSYEQYF
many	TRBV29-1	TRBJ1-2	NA	TGCAGCGTTACCGGCCGTAGGGATGGCTACACCTTC	CSVTGRRDGYTF
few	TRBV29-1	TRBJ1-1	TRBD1	TGCAGCGGGCGACAGGGGGGAGGGGCTGAAGCTTTCTTT	CSGRQGGGAEAFF
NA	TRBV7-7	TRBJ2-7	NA	TGTGCCAGCAGCCCAGGAAATCTAGCCCACGAGCAGTACTTC	CASSPGNLAHEQYF